This T cell receptor beta chain was sequenced during a study of blood T cell repertoires in COVID-19. With V trimmed by 6 bases and J by 2 bases, 20 bases remained unmatched. Per the germline V gene, CDR1 is MDHEN and CDR2 is SYDVKM. The CDR3 totals 19 residues. Some clones are missing from TCRdb's copy, which holds only in-frame ones; the method was immunoSEQ multiplex PCR. Here the sample spans a few hundred thousand clones, around 83% being singletons. Sequencing was performed on peripheral blood. The source is a woman aged 40 to 50 who had recovered from COVID-19. The gene calls are TRBV28 and TRBJ2-7; 9 nucleotides agree with TRBD1. The CDR3 DNA follows: TGTGCCAGCAGCCAACCAGGGACAGGGACTGGGCCGCTAACCTACGAGCAGTACTTC. Protein: CASSQPGTGTGPLTYEQYF.